This T cell receptor (beta chain) appears in the sequencing data of a study of cytomegalovirus exposure and HLA in healthy donors. V was pared by 0 bases and J by 1 base, with 11 bases between. Germline lookup yields CDR1 SGDLS and CDR2 YYNGEE. The CDR3 loop spans 15 amino acids. The PCR contained 60 Vbeta and 13 Jbeta primers. TCRdb's copy holds only in-frame clones and misses some; the assay was immunoSEQ multiplex PCR. The data hold tens of thousands of clones, with about 63% observed a single time. This clone appeared a few times. Its specificity is unknown. Study conclusions and caveats: Apparent HLA restriction characterized most CMV-associated TCR beta chains in a later analysis. Sequencing likely caused a cluster of highly shared sequence variants. Rare TCR sequences dominated, though some public TCRs recurred in many donors.

The rearrangement uses TRBV9 and TRBJ2-7; possible D gene TRBD2, 6 bases. The sequencing input was PBMCs. This receptor was obtained from a man aged 45 to 65 in good health and CMV-seropositive. The CDR3 sequence is CASSVEASVSYEQYF. In DNA, the CDR3 is TGTGCCAGCAGCGTAGAGGCTAGCGTGTCCTACGAGCAGTACTTC.